This T cell receptor (beta chain) was documented in a study of beta chain features in type 1 diabetes. All of the isolated RNA was reverse transcribed, so expressed TCRB transcripts were sequenced. The protocol was immunoSEQ multiplex PCR, while the TCRdb copy is restricted to in-frame clones and leaves out a portion. There are some 48,000 clones in the sample; approximately 40% occur only once, and about 0.13% lies in the top ten. The germline V gene has CDR1 SGHTA and CDR2 FQGNSA. The CDR3 consists of 15 residues. Trimming cost V 5 bases and J 4 bases, with 15 bases left between them. Note on this clone: Antigen: not known.

Whole-study findings and limits: Among all four CD4+ subsets, Type 1 diabetes patients had TCRB CDR3s that were moderately but significantly shorter.

The chain couples TRBV7-2 to TRBJ2-1; possibly TRBD1 for D (5 bases). The receptor was isolated from a man aged 30-40 years with type 1 diabetes. Sequencing was carried out using stem cell memory CD4+ T cells from blood. The CDR3, as DNA: TGTGCCAGCAGCCTGGACGAAGGGGATTACAATGAGCAGTTCTTC. Amino acid sequence: CASSLDEGDYNEQFF.